Shown below are 17 T cell receptor beta chains from a single sample sequenced in a study of T cell responses to AZD1222 COVID-19 vaccine. The table came from immunoSEQ multiplex PCR; TCRdb's copy has only in-frame clones and leaves some out. The repertoire holds around 100,000 clones, with 87% as singletons. This sample comprised peripheral blood, obtained 28 days after the second AZD1222 dose. The receptors shown here come from an adult who received the AZD1222 COVID-19 vaccine.

V is TRBV28 and J is TRBJ1-1; possibly TRBD1 for D (6 bases). Germline V lookup: CDR1 MDHEN, CDR2 SYDVKM. The CDR3 extends over 14 amino acids. With 2 bases removed from V and 1 base from J, the gap between germline ends came to 8 bases. CDR3 in amino acids: CASSLPGANTEAFF. The CDR3 DNA reads as TGTGCCAGCAGTTTACCAGGGGCGAACACTGAAGCTTTCTTT. Based on the CDR3 plus reference TRBV28 and TRBJ1-1, the full variable domain is DVKVTQSSRYLVKRTGEKVFLECVQDMDHENMFWYRQDPGLGLRLIYFSYDVKMKEKGDIPEGYSVSREKKERFSLILESASTNQTSMYLCASSLPGANTEAFFGQGTRLTVV.

This clone was detected only a few times. V usage is TRBV18 and J usage is TRBJ2-7; D gene unclear. Trimming cost V 6 bases and J 8 bases, with 14 bases left between them. The germline gives CDR1 KGHSH, CDR2 LQKENI. The CDR3 has 12 residues. The CDR3 DNA is TGTGCCAGCTCCCCCGACCCCTCACAGCAGTACTTC. Amino acid sequence: CASSPDPSQQYF. Together with reference TRBV18 and TRBJ2-7, the CDR3 gives the full variable domain: NAGVMQNPRHLVRRRGQEARLRCSPMKGHSHVYWYRQLPEEGLKFMVYLQKENIIDESGMPKERFSAEFPKEGPSILRIQQVVRGDSAAYFCASSPDPSQQYFGPGTRLTVT.

J is TRBJ1-1 and V is TRBV3-1 (or the pseudogene TRBV3-2); perhaps TRBD1 as D (6 bases). The V and J ends lost 3 bases and 5 bases respectively, with 13 bases between them. The CDR3 covers 14 residues. Germline CDR1 and CDR2: LGHDT and YNNKEL (reference sequence). The CDR3: CASSHTGMGTEAFF. The CDR3 DNA follows: TGTGCCAGCAGCCATACAGGGATGGGGACTGAAGCTTTCTTT.

V usage is TRBV6-5 and J usage is TRBJ2-7; 7 bases fit TRBD2. Trimming removed 4 bases from V and 3 bases from J; junction bases left unmatched: 9. This CDR3 has 15 residues. The germline gives CDR1 MNHEY, CDR2 SVGAGI. CDR3 region: CASSSGVGGDYEQYF. Written as DNA, the CDR3 is TGTGCCAGCAGTTCGGGGGTGGGAGGGGACTACGAGCAGTACTTC.

The chain has TRBV6-2 or TRBV6-3 and TRBJ1-3, with D possibly matching TRBD1 (5 bases). The CDR3 has 18 amino acids. From germline, CDR1 is MNHEY and CDR2 SVGEGT. Trimming left V 0 bases short and J 4 bases short, with 19 bases between. The CDR3 region is CASSYSNFRGVAGNTIYF. The CDR3 nucleotides read TGTGCCAGCAGTTACTCGAATTTTCGGGGGGTTGCCGGAAACACCATATATTTT.

The CDR3 sequence: CASTFTGTANEKLFF. The CDR3 region has the DNA TGTGCCAGCACCTTTACAGGGACCGCTAATGAAAAACTGTTTTTT. V is TRBV6-5 and J is TRBJ1-4, with D tentatively TRBD1 (6 bases). Looked up from germline, CDR1 is MNHEY and CDR2 is SVGAGI. V lost 7 bases, J lost 3 bases, and 15 bases lay in between. The CDR3 is made up of 15 amino acids.

J is TRBJ1-3 and V is TRBV6-2 or TRBV6-3; D is undetermined. V lost 6 bases and J 3 bases, leaving 9 bases between the germline ends. Germline V CDR1 and CDR2: MNHEY, SVGEGT. This CDR3 has 13 amino acids. The DNA of the CDR3 is TGTGCCAGCAGCGAACCGGTTGGAAACACCATATATTTT. Its translation: CASSEPVGNTIYF.

The chain carries TRBV3-1 (or the pseudogene TRBV3-2) and TRBJ1-1; 7 nucleotides agree with TRBD1. Germline-derived CDR1 and CDR2 are LGHDT and YNNKEL (reference sequence). The trim removed 4 bases at V and 5 bases at J, leaving 7 bases unmatched. The CDR3 is 14 residues long. The CDR3 is CASSLSAGGTEAFF. The CDR3 DNA sequence: TGTGCCAGCAGCCTTTCCGCAGGGGGAACTGAAGCTTTCTTT.

The chain recombines TRBV28 with TRBJ2-7; either TRBD1 or TRBD2 may fit D (6 bases each). V dropped 1 base and J dropped 4 bases, with 11 bases sitting between them. CDR1 is MDHEN and CDR2 is SYDVKM in the germline V gene. The CDR3 consists of 14 residues. For the CDR3, the DNA is TGTGCCAGCAGTTTATTGGGGGGCTCGTACGAGCAGTACTTC. Its translation is CASSLLGGSYEQYF.

The chain is built from TRBV29-1 and TRBJ2-2; 8 positions match TRBD2. V gave up 6 bases and J gave up 3 bases; unmatched junction bases: 0. This CDR3 is built from 12 residues. Germline CDR1 and CDR2: SQVTM and ANQGSEA. The CDR3 sequence: CSVAGDTGELFF. CDR3 nucleotides: TGCAGCGTAGCGGGAGACACCGGGGAGCTGTTTTTT.

V gene TRBV6-1 combines with J gene TRBJ1-1, with a tentative D call TRBD1 (6 bases). Trimming stripped 3 bases from V and 2 bases from J, with 16 bases between. From germline, CDR1 is MNHNS and CDR2 SASEGT. The CDR3 is made up of 16 amino acids. CDR3 nucleotide sequence: TGTGCCAGCAGTGACGACAGGCGAAGATTAAACACTGAAGCTTTCTTT. Amino acids: CASSDDRRRLNTEAFF.

The chain uses TRBV2 and TRBJ1-1, with unresolved D. Trimming removed 6 bases from V and 5 bases from J, with 10 bases in between. This CDR3 has 12 amino acids. Germline V gene data show CDR1 as SNHLY and CDR2 as FYNNEI. CDR3 protein: CASRNGLTEAFF. The CDR3 nucleotides read TGTGCCAGCAGAAACGGATTGACTGAAGCTTTCTTT.

The chain carries TRBV19 and TRBJ1-5; the match to TRBD1 covers 7 bases. Trimming cost V 5 bases and J 4 bases; bases outside gene matches: 8. The germline CDR1 and CDR2 sequences are LNHDA and SQIVND (reference sequence). This CDR3 region has 15 residues. CDR3 residues: CASSPLGGRNQPQHF. Here the CDR3 DNA reads TGTGCCAGTAGTCCCCTAGGGGGCCGTAATCAGCCCCAGCATTTT.

This rearrangement joins TRBV5-1 to TRBJ2-1; either TRBD1 or TRBD2 may fit D (6 bases each). Germline CDR1 reads SGHRS; CDR2 reads YFSETQ. The CDR3 totals 16 residues. The V end was cut by 6 bases, the J end by 1 base, with 17 bases between. As DNA, the CDR3 is TGCGCCAGCACCAGGACGGGGGCGGTGTCCTACAATGAGCAGTTCTTC. Translation: CASTRTGAVSYNEQFF.

The chain carries TRBV3-1 (or the pseudogene TRBV3-2) and TRBJ2-6; weak D call: TRBD1 (5 bases). This CDR3 contains 15 residues. CDR1 and CDR2 (germline): LGHDT, YNNKEL (reference sequence). V was cut by 7 bases and J by 4 bases, with 14 bases left in between. CDR3 nucleotide sequence: TGTGCCAGCACCTCCCGTGGGGCCGGGGCCAACGTCCTGACTTTC. Translation: CASTSRGAGANVLTF.

The J gene is TRBJ2-1, the V gene TRBV7-9, with D unclear. The V gene lost 2 bases and the J gene lost 13 bases, with 12 bases spanning the gap. Germline V CDR1 and CDR2: SEHNR, FQNEAQ (reference sequence). This CDR3 has 12 amino acids. The CDR3 DNA is TGTGCCAGCAGCTTAAAGCTGGGCTCTCAGTTCTTC. Encoded protein: CASSLKLGSQFF.

The CDR3, as DNA: TGTGCCAGCAGTAGGACCTCCGATCAGCCCCAGCATTTT. Its translation: CASSRTSDQPQHF. The chain is built from TRBV6-5 and TRBJ1-5; D is unclear. The CDR3 runs 13 residues. In germline, CDR1 is MNHEY, CDR2 SVGAGI. V gave up 5 bases and J gave up 5 bases, with 10 bases separating them.